This T cell receptor (beta chain) was documented in a study of blood T cells in healthy people across ages (dated by TCRdb to 2014 to 2015). Context from the whole study: In model experiments, roughly one uniquely barcoded TCR beta cDNA molecule per two T cells was captured by template switching. The study measured age-related changes in TCR beta repertoire diversity using deep sequencing normalized with unique cDNA molecular identifiers. The donors were split into four age groups: young (average about 15 years), middle-aged (roughly 42), aged (over 55) and long-lived (roughly 80). The study analyzed two additional independent replicas of 1 million unique cDNA reads from the same blood draw for two donors, one aged 18 to 30 and one aged 80 or older.

The germline V gene (reference sequence) yields DFQATT for CDR1 and SNEGSKA for CDR2. From the cysteine up to the phenylalanine, the CDR3 has a length of 15 residues. Here the CDR3 DNA is all that survives: 45 bases in frame from base 1. V loses 3 bases, J loses 8 bases, and the germline ends lie 22 bases apart. About this clonotype itself: The target of this receptor is not known. The input lacks base qualities; no much larger clone sits a single base away.

The method behind the library was 5' RACE. Instrument used: Illumina HiSeq 2500. A second PCR of roughly 6 to 12 cycles was run with a J-beta primer mix and a sample-barcoded 5' primer. Each TCR beta cDNA molecule received a unique molecular identifier from a template-switch 5' adaptor carrying 12 random nucleotides. Each sample yielded at least 3 million CDR3-containing paired-end reads. First-strand cDNA was synthesized from all RNA with the Mint cDNA synthesis kit, primed by a TRBC-specific oligonucleotide. Following uracil-DNA glycosylase treatment, a first 18-cycle PCR with universal primers M1SS and BC2_uni_R was performed on all cDNA. The authors' analysis ran thus. Each sample was normalized by randomly selecting 1 million high-quality reads, each carrying a distinct molecular identifier. Instead of being binned into consensus sequences, reads with shared molecular identifiers were discarded. MiTCR, with a Q25 quality threshold and the strictest error-elimination algorithm, was used for CDR3 identification, clonotype clustering and error correction. A nonparametric unseen species model with Euler transformation was used to estimate lower-bound total TCR beta diversity. TCRdb reprocessed the public reads (quality trimming at Q25 with fastp, clone calling with MiXCR) and kept in-frame beta chains. Rows with one shared CDR3 protein collapse into an entry with the most common genes and DNA. In this record, the V and J calls reflect TCRdb's handling and not the investigators' own analysis. This sample holds more than 900,000 distinct CDR3 sequences; less than 25% were observed only once. About 0.69% of the sample goes to the ten largest clones.

Donors were roughly 40 systemically healthy Caucasian individuals from Russia aged roughly 6 to 100 years. Each donor gave 8.5 to 10 milliliters of peripheral blood, collected into EDTA-treated Vacutainer tubes. PBMCs were isolated by Ficoll-Paque density-gradient centrifugation, with at least 6.5 million obtained per sample. Trizol reagent was used to extract total RNA from the PBMCs, yielding at least 6 micrograms per sample. Naive CD45RAhigh/CD27high T cell percentages were measured by flow cytometry on a PBMC aliquot from every donor. The full study reports these points: Because donor CMV infection status was unknown, age-related changes in expanded clonotypes were potentially confounded. Since profiling was done on bulk unsorted PBMCs, naive and antigen-experienced compartments could not be conclusively compared. Compared with the aged group, the long-lived group had more naive CD4+ T cells, fewer expanded clones and increased TCR diversity, suggesting age selection. Total diversity estimates from one million sequenced T cells were considered lower bounds and underestimates. As age increased, observed TCR beta diversity per million T cells dropped in a roughly linear way, and a significant reduction was already evident by age 40. Observed TCR beta diversity correlated strongly with the percentage of naive T cells measured by flow cytometry.

The sample was also reused in another study, on T cells of mothers and their children. Per the second study: Nine systemically healthy Caucasian individuals, comprising three mothers and their six children, were included as donors. cDNA synthesis used all of the extracted RNA, with 1.5 ug of RNA in each 15 ul reaction. In the second PCR, sample barcodes and 2-4 random nucleotides were introduced via the M1S primer. Over 9 million TCR beta CDR3 reads came from each mother, compared with some 3 million reads from each child. Thymic selection shapes the output of TCR recombination in a similar way in related and unrelated pairs, and inherited differences have a minor effect. Normalized repertoire overlap in related mother-child pairs was always slightly higher than in unrelated mother-child pairs, but the difference was never significant. No persistent microchimeric T cell clones were found, with a detection sensitivity of approximately 100 clones per million clonotypes. To look for features that set related mother-child pairs apart from unrelated individuals, the researchers ran deep NGS to compare the TCR beta repertoires of mothers and children. The mean age was around 42 +/- 4 years for the mothers and 11 +/- 4 years for the children. After adapter ligation with NEBNext reagents, the libraries were sequenced on Illumina HiSeq 2000 with 100+100 nt paired-end reads. Mother and child libraries were prepared a month apart and sequenced in separate runs to prevent cross-contamination. For each donor, between roughly 450,000 and 2,200,000 distinct TCR beta clonotypes were identified. Naive TCR beta clonotypes were estimated from low-frequency clonotypes matched to each donor's FACS-determined naive share, without sorting.

The sequenced sample consisted of blood. The chain was built from TRBV20-1 and TRBJ1-2; TRBD1 is perhaps the D gene, given 5 matching bases. The receptor's source is a girl under 10 years old in good health. The CDR3 reads as follows: CSARVPGQGGGGYTF. The DNA sequence is as follows: TGCAGTGCTAGGGTTCCGGGGCAGGGAGGAGGCGGCTACACCTTC.